Detailed here is one TCR beta chain. Both 60 Vbeta primers and 13 Jbeta primers went into the PCR. Original data processing: In a later analysis, the count reached 75 million to 90 million unique TCR beta chains, with 10 million to 14 million shared. Here immunoSEQ multiplex PCR was the method, and the copy in TCRdb shows in-frame clones only, minus some. D and trimming come from the DNA, and the V and J calls and clone size come from that table. Of 85,000 to 90,000 clones in the sample, about 75% are singletons; the top ten hold roughly a tenth. This CDR3 has 14 amino acids. The V segment lost 6 bases and the J segment 2 bases; nucleotides outside the gene matches: 5. Germline CDR1 is SEHNR and CDR2 is FQNEAQ (reference sequence). This sample was included in a study of cytomegalovirus exposure and HLA in healthy donors. At the level of the study: Of all 360 or so donors who were genotyped, under 90% belonged to the Caucasian-associated ancestry cluster.

The receptor was derived from a man aged 25-45 years in good health and CMV-seropositive. Material for sequencing was PBMCs. The V call is TRBV7-9, the J call TRBJ2-3; 7 positions match TRBD2. The CDR3 nucleotides read TGTGCCAGCAGTCCGAGCGGGGCCACAGATACGCAGTATTTT. Translating it yields CASSPSGATDTQYF.